This T cell receptor (beta chain) was recovered during a study of T-cell memory formation after mild COVID-19. Whole-study context: The study found TCR clusters largely donor specific. Notes on the study in general: The authors did not confirm SARS-CoV-2 specificity of second-wave clones peaking day 37. Contracting CD4+ clones were located mainly in CM and EM, and CD8+ clones in EMRA.

In regard to this clonotype: The antigen is unknown.

Using its own MiXCR run on the 5' RACE reads, TCRdb lists one record per CDR3 protein. The profile shows under 700,000 distinct CDR3 sequences, just over 20% of them singletons. Sequenced sample: PBMCs or a T cell subset sorted from them (not recorded which). The TCR sequence derives from an adult woman who had mild COVID-19 (a few samples of this study predate the infection). Cell type and time point are not known.

CDR3: CASSKGENSPLHF. CDR3 DNA: TGCGCCAGCAGCAAGGGGGAGAATTCACCCCTCCACTTT. J is TRBJ1-6 and V is TRBV5-1, with a possible D match to TRBD1 (6 bases). The CDR3 totals 13 residues. Germline values: CDR1 SGHRS, CDR2 YFSETQ. Trimming pared 4 bases from V and 7 bases from J, leaving 9 bases between.